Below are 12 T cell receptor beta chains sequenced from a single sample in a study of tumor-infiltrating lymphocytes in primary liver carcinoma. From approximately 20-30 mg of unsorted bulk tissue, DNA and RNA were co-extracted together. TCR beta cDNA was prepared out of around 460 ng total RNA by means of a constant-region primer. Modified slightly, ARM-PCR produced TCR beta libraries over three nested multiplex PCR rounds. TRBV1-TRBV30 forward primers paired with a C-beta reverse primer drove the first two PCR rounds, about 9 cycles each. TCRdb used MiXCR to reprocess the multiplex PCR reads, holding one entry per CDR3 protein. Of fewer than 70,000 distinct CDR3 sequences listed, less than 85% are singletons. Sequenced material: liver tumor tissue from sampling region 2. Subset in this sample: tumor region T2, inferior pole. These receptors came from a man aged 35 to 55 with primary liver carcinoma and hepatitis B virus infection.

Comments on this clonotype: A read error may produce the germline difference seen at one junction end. CDR3 DNA sequence: TGTGCCAGCAGCTCGGTTCCTGGACGGTACAATGAGCAGTTATTC. Its translation: CASSSVPGRYNEQLF. This chain uses TRBV5-5 with TRBJ2-1; D not certain. Germline CDR1 is SGHKS and CDR2 is YYEKEE (reference sequence). This CDR3 region has 15 residues.

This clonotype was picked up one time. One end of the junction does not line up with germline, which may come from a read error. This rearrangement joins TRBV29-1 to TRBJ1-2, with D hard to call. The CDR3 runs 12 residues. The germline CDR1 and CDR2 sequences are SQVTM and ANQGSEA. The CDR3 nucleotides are TGCAGCGTTGGTGGGAGCCCTTATGACTACACCTTC. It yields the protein CSVGGSPYDYTF. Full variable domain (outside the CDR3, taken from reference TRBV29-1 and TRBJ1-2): SAVISQKPSRDICQRGTSLTIQCQVDSQVTMMFWYRQQPGQSLTLIATANQGSEATYESGFVIDKFPISRPNLTFSTLTVSNMSPEDSSIYLCSVGGSPYDYTFGSGTRLTVV.

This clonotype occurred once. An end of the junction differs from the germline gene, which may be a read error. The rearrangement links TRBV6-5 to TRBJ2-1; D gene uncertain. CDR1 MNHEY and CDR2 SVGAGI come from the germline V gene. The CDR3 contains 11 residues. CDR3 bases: TGTGCCAGCTGTGACGGACCCAAGCAGTCCTTC. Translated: CASCDGPKQSF.

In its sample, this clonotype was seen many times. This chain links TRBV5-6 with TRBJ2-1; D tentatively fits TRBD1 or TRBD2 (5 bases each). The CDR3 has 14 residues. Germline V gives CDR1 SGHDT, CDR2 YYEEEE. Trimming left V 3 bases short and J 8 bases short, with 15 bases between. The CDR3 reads CASSWGSKWDEQFF. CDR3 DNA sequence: TGTGCCAGCAGCTGGGGGAGCAAGTGGGATGAGCAGTTCTTC.

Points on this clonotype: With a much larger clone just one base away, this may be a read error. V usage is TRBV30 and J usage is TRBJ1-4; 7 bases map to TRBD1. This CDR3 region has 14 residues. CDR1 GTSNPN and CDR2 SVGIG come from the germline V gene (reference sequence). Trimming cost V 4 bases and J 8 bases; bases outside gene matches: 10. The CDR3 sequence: CAWITGQGDEKLFF. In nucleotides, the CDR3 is TGTGCCTGGATCACGGGCCAGGGGGACGAAAAACTGTTTTTT.

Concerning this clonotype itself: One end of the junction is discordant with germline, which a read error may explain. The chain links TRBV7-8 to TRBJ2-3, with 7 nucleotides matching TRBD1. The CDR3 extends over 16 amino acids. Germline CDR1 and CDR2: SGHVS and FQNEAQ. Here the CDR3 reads CASTIKGAQNTDTRYF. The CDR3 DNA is TGTGCCAGCACCATCAAGGGGGCGCAGAACACAGATACGCGGTATTTT.

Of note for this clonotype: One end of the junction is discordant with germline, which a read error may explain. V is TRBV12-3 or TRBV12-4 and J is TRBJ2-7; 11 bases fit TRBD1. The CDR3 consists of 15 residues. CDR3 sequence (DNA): TGTGCCAGCAGTATGGGGACAGGGGGGTCCTTCGAGAAGTATTTC. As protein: CASSMGTGGSFEKYF.

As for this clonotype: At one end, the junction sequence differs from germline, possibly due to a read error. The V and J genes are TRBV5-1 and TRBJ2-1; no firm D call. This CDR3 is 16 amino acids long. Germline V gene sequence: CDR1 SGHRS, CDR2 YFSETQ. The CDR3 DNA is TGCGCCAGCAGCTTGGAGCCAGCCGGATCCTACAATGTGCAGTTCTTC. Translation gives CASSLEPAGSYNVQFF.

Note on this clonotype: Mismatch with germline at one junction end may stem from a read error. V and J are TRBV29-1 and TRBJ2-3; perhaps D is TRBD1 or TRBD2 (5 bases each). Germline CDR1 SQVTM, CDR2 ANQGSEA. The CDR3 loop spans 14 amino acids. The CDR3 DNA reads TGCAGCGCGAGCCCGGGACGGCACACAGATACGCAATATTTT. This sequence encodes CSASPGRHTDTQYF.

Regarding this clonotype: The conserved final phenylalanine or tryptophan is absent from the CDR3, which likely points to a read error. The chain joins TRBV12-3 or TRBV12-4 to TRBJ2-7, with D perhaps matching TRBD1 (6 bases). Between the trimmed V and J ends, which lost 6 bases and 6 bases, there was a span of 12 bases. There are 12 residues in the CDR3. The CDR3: CASSAGDLEQYL. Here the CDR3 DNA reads TGTGCCAGCAGCGCAGGGGACCTCGAGCAGTACCTC.

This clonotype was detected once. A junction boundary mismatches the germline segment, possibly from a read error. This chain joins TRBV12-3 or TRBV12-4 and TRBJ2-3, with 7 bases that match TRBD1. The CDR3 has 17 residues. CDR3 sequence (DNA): TGTGTCAGCAGTTATCGCCGGGACAGTTTAGTTACAGATACGCGGTATTTT. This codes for CVSSYRRDSLVTDTRYF.

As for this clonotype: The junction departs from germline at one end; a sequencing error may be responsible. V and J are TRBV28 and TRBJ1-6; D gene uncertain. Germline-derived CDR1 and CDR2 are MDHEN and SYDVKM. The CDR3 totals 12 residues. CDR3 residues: CVSSFAGHHLHF. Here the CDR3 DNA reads TGTGTCAGCAGTTTTGCAGGCCATCACCTCCACTTT.